The present T cell receptor beta chain was sequenced within a study of blood T cell repertoires in COVID-19. Study information: The United States, Italy and Spain supplied acute and convalescent COVID-19 samples. PBMCs, B-cell-depleted T cells, or T cells were the source of the cDNA or gDNA that made up the material.

In germline, CDR1 is WSHSY, CDR2 SAAADI. The CDR3 covers 15 residues. V lost 5 bases and J lost 1, with 13 bases in between. Per the original methods: Amplification with reference gene primers provided the estimates of nucleated cell counts. Using immunoSEQ multiplex PCR, the repertoire was profiled, and TCRdb retains in-frame clones only, with some absent. V and J calls and clone size are copied from that table; D and trimming were computed from the DNA. In the table there are some 80,000 clones, over 70% of which are singletons. This sequence was found in a woman aged 40 to 55 with active or convalescent COVID-19. The chain recombines TRBV10-2 with TRBJ2-3; possible D gene TRBD1, 6 bases. Sample: peripheral blood. CDR3 sequence reads: CASSWDNHRTDTQYF. DNA of the CDR3: TGCGCCAGCAGTTGGGACAACCATCGCACAGATACGCAGTATTTT.